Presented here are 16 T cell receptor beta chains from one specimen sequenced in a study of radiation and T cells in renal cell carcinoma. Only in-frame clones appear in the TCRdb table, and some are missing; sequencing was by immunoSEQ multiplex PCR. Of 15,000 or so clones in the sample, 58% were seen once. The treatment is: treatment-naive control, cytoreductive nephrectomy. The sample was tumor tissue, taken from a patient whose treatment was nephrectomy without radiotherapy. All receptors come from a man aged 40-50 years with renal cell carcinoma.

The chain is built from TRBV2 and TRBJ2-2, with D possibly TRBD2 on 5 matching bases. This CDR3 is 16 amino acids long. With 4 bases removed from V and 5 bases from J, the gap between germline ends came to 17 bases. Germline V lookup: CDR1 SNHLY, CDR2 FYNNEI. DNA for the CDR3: TGTGCCAGCAGTGTTCAGGTCGGGGTGTGGACCGGGGAGCTGTTTTTT. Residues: CASSVQVGVWTGELFF. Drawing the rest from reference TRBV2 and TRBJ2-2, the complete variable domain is EPEVTQTPSHQVTQMGQEVILRCVPISNHLYFYWYRQILGQKVEFLVSFYNNEISEKSEIFDDQFSVERPDGSNFTLKIRSTKLEDSAMYFCASSVQVGVWTGELFFGEGSRLTVL.

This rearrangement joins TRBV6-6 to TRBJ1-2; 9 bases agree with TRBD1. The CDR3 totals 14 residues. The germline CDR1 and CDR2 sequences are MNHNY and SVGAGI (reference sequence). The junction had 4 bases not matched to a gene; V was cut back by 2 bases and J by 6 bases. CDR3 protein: CASSYPGTGNGYTF. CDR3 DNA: TGTGCCAGCAGTTACCCAGGGACAGGGAATGGCTACACCTTC.

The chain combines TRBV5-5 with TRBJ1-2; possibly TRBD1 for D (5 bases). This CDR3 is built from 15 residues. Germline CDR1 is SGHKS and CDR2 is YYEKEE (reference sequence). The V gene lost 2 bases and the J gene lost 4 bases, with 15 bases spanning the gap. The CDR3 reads CASSLSWGKGYGYTF. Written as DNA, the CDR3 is TGTGCCAGCAGCTTATCTTGGGGGAAGGGCTATGGCTACACCTTC.

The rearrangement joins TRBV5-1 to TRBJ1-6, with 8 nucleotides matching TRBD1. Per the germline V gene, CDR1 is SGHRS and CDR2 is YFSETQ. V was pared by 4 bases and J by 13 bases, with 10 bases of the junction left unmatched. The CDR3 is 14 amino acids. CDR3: CASSIDRGGWPLHF. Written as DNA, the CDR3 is TGCGCCAGCAGCATAGACAGGGGTGGTTGGCCCCTCCACTTT.

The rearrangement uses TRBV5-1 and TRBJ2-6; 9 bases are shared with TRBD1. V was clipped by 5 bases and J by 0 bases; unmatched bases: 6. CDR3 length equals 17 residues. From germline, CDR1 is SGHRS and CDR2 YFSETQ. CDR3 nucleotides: TGCGCCAGCAGGGATGGACAGGGGTTCTCTGGGGCCAACGTCCTGACTTTC. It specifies CASRDGQGFSGANVLTF.

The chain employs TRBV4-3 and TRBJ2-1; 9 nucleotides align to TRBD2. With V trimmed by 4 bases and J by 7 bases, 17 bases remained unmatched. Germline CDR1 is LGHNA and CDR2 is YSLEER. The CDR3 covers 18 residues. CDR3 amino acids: CASSPGRTSAIGVNEQFF. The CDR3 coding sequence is TGCGCCAGCAGCCCAGGGCGGACTAGCGCAATCGGGGTGAATGAGCAGTTCTTC.

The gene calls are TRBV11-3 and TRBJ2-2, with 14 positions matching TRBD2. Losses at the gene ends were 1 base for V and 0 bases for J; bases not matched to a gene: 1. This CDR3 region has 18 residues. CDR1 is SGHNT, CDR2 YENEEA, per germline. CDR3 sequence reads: CASSLVGLAGANTGELFF. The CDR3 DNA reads TGTGCCAGCAGCTTAGTGGGACTAGCGGGGGCGAACACCGGGGAGCTGTTTTTT.

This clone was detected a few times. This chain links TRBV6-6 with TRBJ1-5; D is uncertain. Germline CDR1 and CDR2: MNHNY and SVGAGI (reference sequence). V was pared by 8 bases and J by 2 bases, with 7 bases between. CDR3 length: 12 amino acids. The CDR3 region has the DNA TGTGCCAGCCAACCCCGCAATCAGCCCCAGCATTTT. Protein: CASQPRNQPQHF.

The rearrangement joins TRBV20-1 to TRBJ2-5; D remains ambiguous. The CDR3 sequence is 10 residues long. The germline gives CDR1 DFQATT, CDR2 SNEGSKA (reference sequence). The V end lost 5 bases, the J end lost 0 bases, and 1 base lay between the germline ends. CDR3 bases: TGCAGTGCTGACCAAGAGACCCAGTACTTC. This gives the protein CSADQETQYF.

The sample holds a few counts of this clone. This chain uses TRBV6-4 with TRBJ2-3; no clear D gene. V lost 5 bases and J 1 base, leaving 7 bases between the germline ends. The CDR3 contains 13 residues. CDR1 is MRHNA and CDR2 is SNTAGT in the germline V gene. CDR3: CASSSAGTDTQYF. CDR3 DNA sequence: TGTGCCAGCAGTAGCGCTGGCACAGATACGCAGTATTTT.

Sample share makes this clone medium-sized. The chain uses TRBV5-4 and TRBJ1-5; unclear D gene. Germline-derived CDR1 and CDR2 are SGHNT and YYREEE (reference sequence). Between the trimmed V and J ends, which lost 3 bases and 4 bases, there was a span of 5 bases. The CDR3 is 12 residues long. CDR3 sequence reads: CASSSGNQPQHF. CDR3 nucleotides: TGTGCCAGCAGCTCCGGGAATCAGCCCCAGCATTTT.

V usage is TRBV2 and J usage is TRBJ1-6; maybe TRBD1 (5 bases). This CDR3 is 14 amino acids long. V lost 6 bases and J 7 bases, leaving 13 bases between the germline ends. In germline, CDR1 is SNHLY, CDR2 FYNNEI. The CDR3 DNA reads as TGTGCCAGCAGGGGGGTAGGGCAAAATTCACCCCTCCACTTT. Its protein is CASRGVGQNSPLHF.

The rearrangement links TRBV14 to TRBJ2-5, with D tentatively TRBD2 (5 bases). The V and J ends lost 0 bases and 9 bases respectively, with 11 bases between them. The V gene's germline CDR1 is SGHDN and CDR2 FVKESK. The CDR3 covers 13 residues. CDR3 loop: CASSQEGTRAQYF. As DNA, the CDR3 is TGTGCCAGCAGCCAAGAGGGAACTAGAGCCCAGTACTTC.

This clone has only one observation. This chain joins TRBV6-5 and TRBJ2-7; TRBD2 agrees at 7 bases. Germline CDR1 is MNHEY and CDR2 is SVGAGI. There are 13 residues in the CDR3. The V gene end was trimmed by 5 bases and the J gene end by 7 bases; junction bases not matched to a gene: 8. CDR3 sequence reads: CASSEGRGLEQYF. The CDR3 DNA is TGTGCCAGCAGTGAAGGGAGGGGTCTAGAGCAGTACTTC.

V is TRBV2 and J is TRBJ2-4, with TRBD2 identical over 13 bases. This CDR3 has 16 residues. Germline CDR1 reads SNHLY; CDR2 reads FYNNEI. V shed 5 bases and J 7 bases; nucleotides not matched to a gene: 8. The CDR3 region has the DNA TGTGCCAGCAGTAGACTAGCGGGGGGCCTCGGTAACATTCAGTACTTC. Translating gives CASSRLAGGLGNIQYF.

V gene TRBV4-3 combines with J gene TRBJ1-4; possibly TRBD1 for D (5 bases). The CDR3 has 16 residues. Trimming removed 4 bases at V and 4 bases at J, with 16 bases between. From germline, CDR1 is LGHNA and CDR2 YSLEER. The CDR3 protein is CASSLGAGAGNEKLFF. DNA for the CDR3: TGCGCCAGCAGCCTCGGTGCTGGGGCAGGTAATGAAAAACTGTTTTTT.